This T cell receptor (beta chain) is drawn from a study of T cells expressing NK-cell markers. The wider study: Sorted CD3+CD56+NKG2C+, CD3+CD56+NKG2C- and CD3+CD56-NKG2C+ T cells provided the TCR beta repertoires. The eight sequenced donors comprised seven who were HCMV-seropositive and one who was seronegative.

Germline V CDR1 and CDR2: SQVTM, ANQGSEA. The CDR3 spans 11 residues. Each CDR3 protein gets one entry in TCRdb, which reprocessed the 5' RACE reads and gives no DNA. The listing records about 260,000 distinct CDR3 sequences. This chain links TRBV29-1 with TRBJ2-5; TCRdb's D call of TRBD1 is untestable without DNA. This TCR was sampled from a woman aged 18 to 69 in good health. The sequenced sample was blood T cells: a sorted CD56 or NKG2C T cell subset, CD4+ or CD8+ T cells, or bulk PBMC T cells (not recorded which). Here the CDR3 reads CSGSGEETQYF. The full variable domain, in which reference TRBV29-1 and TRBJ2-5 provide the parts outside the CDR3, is SAVISQKPSRDICQRGTSLTIQCQVDSQVTMMFWYRQQPGQSLTLIATANQGSEATYESGFVIDKFPISRPNLTFSTLTVSNMSPEDSSIYLCSGSGEETQYFGPGTRLLVL.